The subject of this entry is one TCR beta chain. The antigen is not known. The data derive from a study of shared clonotypes between healthy human individuals. Whole-study context: The donor group consisted of a couple of women and a few men, aged 18 to 49. The study, taken as a whole, reports: An expected dependence of interdonor clonotype sharing on sequencing depth was noted. The study drew on few donors, limiting represented genetic and exposure-history diversity. Clonotypes which were not shared had lower generation probabilities than clonotypes that all four donors shared.

Assay used: immunoSEQ multiplex PCR; TCRdb lists only in-frame clones, some missing. The repertoire has about 2.3 million clones, roughly 93% of them found once; the top ten carry 0.39%. The CDR3 loop spans 14 amino acids. V shed 1 base and J 10 bases; nucleotides not matched to a gene: 8. In germline, CDR1 is SGHAT, CDR2 FQNNGV. V usage is TRBV11-2 and J usage is TRBJ2-5; TRBD2 matches 8 bases. Source material: naive CD4+ T cells from PBMCs. Subset noted: CD45RA+ positively selected. This clonotype originated in a man younger than 35 in good health. Some clones in this sample may be carry-over from other donors' samples. CDR3 residues: CASSLGGGGRFQYF. The CDR3 DNA follows: TGTGCCAGCAGCTTAGGTGGCGGCGGGAGGTTCCAGTACTTC.